Listed here are 6 T cell receptor beta chains from one sample, sequenced in a study of shared clonotypes between healthy human individuals. Repertoires were generated with immunoSEQ multiplex PCR, while TCRdb's copy carries only in-frame clones and drops some. The repertoire holds a few million clones, with approximately 96% as singletons. The source material was naive CD4+ T cells sorted from blood. Documented subset: CD45RA+ positively selected. These receptors all come from a man aged 18 to 29 in good health.

The chain is built from TRBV7-6 and TRBJ2-7, with a tentative D call TRBD1 (5 bases). Between the trimmed V and J ends, which lost 1 base and 0 bases, there was a span of 13 bases. In germline, CDR1 is SGHVS, CDR2 FNYEAQ. This CDR3 spans 16 amino acids. CDR3 protein: CASSLVSTVNSYEQYF. DNA of the CDR3: TGTGCCAGCAGCTTAGTATCGACAGTGAACTCCTACGAGCAGTACTTC.

This clone has a single count. The chain is built from TRBV6-1 and TRBJ2-4; D possibly uses TRBD1 or TRBD2 (6 bases each). The germline CDR1 and CDR2 sequences are MNHNS and SASEGT. This CDR3 has 13 residues. V shed 6 bases and J shed 1 base, with 7 bases lying between them. Here the CDR3 DNA reads TGTGCCAGCAGAGGGGGGGCCAAAAACATTCAGTACTTC. It is translated as CASRGGAKNIQYF.

The V gene is TRBV21-1, the J gene TRBJ1-1. TRBV21-1 is a listed pseudogene. The CDR3 has 13 amino acids. The CDR3 is CAPPVEVNTEAFF. CDR3 DNA sequence: TGTGCCCCCCCGGTAGAGGTGAACACTGAAGCTTTCTTT.

V gene TRBV7-6 combines with J gene TRBJ1-6; D is undetermined. Trimming cost V 1 base and J 7 bases, with 14 bases left between them. This CDR3 contains 16 residues. Looked up from germline, CDR1 is SGHVS and CDR2 is FNYEAQ. This CDR3 reads CASSLDEFSRNSPLHF. CDR3 bases: TGTGCCAGCAGCTTAGATGAGTTCTCTAGGAATTCACCCCTCCACTTT.

V is TRBV5-5 and J is TRBJ1-1; D not resolved. Deletions cut 0 bases from V and 4 bases from J, with 10 bases between. Germline V gives CDR1 SGHKS, CDR2 YYEKEE (reference sequence). The CDR3 has 14 amino acids. CDR3 DNA: TGTGCCAGCAGCTTGGCCCAAGTGGCCACTGAAGCTTTCTTT. This gives the protein CASSLAQVATEAFF.

The rearrangement uses TRBV18 and TRBJ1-5; D gene uncertain. Trimming shortened V by 3 bases and J by 1 base, and 4 bases separated the two germline ends. The germline V gene encodes CDR1 KGHSH and CDR2 LQKENI. The CDR3 is made up of 13 amino acids. This chain's CDR3 is CASSPRSNQPQHF. Here the CDR3 DNA reads TGTGCCAGCTCACCCCGGAGCAATCAGCCCCAGCATTTT.